Sequencing of this T cell receptor (beta chain) was carried out in a study of T cell changes during pregnancy in multiple sclerosis. CDR1 is SGHRS and CDR2 is YFSETQ in the germline V gene. The CDR3 is 13 residues long. V shed 2 bases and J 9 bases; nucleotides not matched to a gene: 6. Only in-frame clones appear in the TCRdb table, and some are missing; sequencing was by immunoSEQ multiplex PCR. The sample includes about 98,000 clones, 92% of them seen just once. The receptor was isolated from a female donor in good health, enrolled as a control in a pregnancy study. The chain combines TRBV5-1 with TRBJ2-5; 8 bases are shared with TRBD1. Sequenced material: peripheral blood, taken after pregnancy. The DNA for the CDR3 is TGCGCCAGCAGCTTTATGGACAGGGACCCCCAGTACTTC. Protein sequence: CASSFMDRDPQYF. Full variable domain (rest looked up from reference TRBV5-1 and TRBJ2-5): KAGVTQTPRYLIKTRGQQVTLSCSPISGHRSVSWYQQTPGQGLQFLFEYFSETQRNKGNFPGRFSGRQFSNSRSEMNVSTLELGDSALYLCASSFMDRDPQYFGPGTRLLVL.